This T cell receptor beta chain emerged from a study of blood T cell repertoires in COVID-19. Study-level background: The United States, Italy and Spain provided the acute and convalescent COVID-19 samples.

Germline trimming cut 6 bases from V and 2 bases from J; bases unmatched to any gene: 4. The CDR3 sequence is 14 residues long. Germline V gene data show CDR1 as KGHSH and CDR2 as LQKENI. In assigning cohorts, the study relied on participant-reported clinical history. Original methodology: Amplification from reference gene primers served as the basis for estimated nucleated cell counts. TCRdb keeps only in-frame clones here, not all; method: immunoSEQ multiplex PCR. The V and J calls and the clone size are those of that table, but D and trimming were determined from the DNA. The sample shows under 250,000 clones, roughly 79% of them seen only once.

The sample was PBMCs or T cells enriched from blood (not recorded which). The rearrangement joins TRBV18 to TRBJ2-7, with 10 nucleotides matching TRBD2. This sequence was found in a woman aged 45-60 years with acute COVID-19. The CDR3 DNA sequence: TGTGCCAGCTCCCGGACTAGCGGAACCTACGAGCAGTACTTC. This encodes CASSRTSGTYEQYF.